This T cell receptor gamma chain was identified during a study of gamma delta lymphoproliferative disorders and STAT genes. On the study more broadly: For the delta chain, EuroClonality-NGS standard procedure was applied.

This clone showed up just a few times. No antigen is known for it. TCRdb reapplied CATT to the multiplex PCR reads. The sample lists around 1,200 gamma-chain clones, about 10% occurring once. Broader study findings: Delta repertoires did not separate groups, but patient gamma repertoires clustered apart.

The receptor sequences were amplified from genomic DNA of peripheral blood mononuclear cells. Sequenced patients had a median age of roughly 65 years. The TCR originated in a human donor with gamma-delta T-cell large granular lymphocyte leukemia. Sequenced: blood.

The CDR3 sequence: CATWVPRGIGFKIF. For the CDR3, the DNA is TGTGCCACCTGGGTCCCCAGGGGGATTGGGTTCAAGATATTT. V is TRGV8 and J is TRGJP1. V dropped 5 bases and J dropped 12; count of bases not matched to a gene: 15. Germline-derived CDR1 and CDR2 are VENAVY and YDSYNSRV. The CDR3 runs 14 residues.